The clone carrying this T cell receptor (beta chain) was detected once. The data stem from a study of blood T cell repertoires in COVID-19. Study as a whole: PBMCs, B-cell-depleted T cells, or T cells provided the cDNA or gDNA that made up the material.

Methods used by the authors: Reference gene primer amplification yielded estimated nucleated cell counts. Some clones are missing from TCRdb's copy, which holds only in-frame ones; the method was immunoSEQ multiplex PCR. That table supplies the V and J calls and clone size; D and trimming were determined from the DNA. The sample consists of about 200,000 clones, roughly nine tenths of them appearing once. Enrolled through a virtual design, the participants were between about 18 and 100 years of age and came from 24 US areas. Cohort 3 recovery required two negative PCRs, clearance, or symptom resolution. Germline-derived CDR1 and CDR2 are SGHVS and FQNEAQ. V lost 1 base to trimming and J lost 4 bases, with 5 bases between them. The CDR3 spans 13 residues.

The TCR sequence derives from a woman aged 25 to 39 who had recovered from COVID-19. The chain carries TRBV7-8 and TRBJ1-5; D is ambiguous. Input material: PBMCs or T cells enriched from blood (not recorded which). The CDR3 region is CASSLVSNQPQHF. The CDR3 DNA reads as TGTGCCAGCAGCTTAGTTTCTAATCAGCCCCAGCATTTT.